The next 23 T cell receptor beta chains were all read from a single sample in a study of shared clonotypes between healthy human individuals. TCRdb keeps only in-frame clones here, not all; method: immunoSEQ multiplex PCR. Of about 2.4 million clones detected, approximately 92% appear once; the ten largest clones hold over 0.12%. The source material was naive CD4+ T cells sorted from blood. Documented subset: CD45RA+ positively selected. The receptors come from a man younger than 35 in good health.

The CDR3 spells CASSLPEALYNEQFF. The CDR3 region has the DNA TGCGCCAGCAGCTTGCCAGAGGCTTTGTACAATGAGCAGTTCTTC. The J gene is TRBJ2-1, the V gene TRBV5-1; D remains ambiguous. This CDR3 spans 15 amino acids. V dropped 1 base and J dropped 4 bases, with 12 bases sitting between them. Germline CDR1 SGHRS, CDR2 YFSETQ.

Worth noting for this clone: Within the sample, other DNA sequences also encode this same CDR3. The chain couples TRBV10-3 to TRBJ2-5; 9 bases fit TRBD1. This CDR3 is 14 amino acids long. Germline V gives CDR1 ENHRY, CDR2 SYGVKD. Germline trimming cut 2 bases from V and 5 bases from J; bases unmatched to any gene: 3. The CDR3 loop is CAISEGQGLETQYF. CDR3 bases: TGTGCCATCAGTGAGGGACAGGGGTTGGAGACCCAGTACTTC.

V gene TRBV10-3 combines with J gene TRBJ1-5; possibly TRBD1 for D (5 bases). Germline CDR1 is ENHRY and CDR2 is SYGVKD. Trimming cost V 3 bases and J 8 bases, with 11 bases left between them. The CDR3 contains 13 residues. CDR3 DNA sequence: TGTGCCATCAGTGACAGTGGGGCGGAGCCCCAGCATTTT. Amino acid sequence: CAISDSGAEPQHF.

The rearrangement uses TRBV6-4 and TRBJ1-1, with 8 bases lining up with TRBD1. V was clipped by 4 bases and J by 4 bases; unmatched bases: 5. CDR1 is MRHNA, CDR2 SNTAGT, per germline. This CDR3 region has 14 residues. DNA for the CDR3: TGTGCCAGCAGTGCGACAGGGGTGGGCACTGAAGCTTTCTTT. Protein product: CASSATGVGTEAFF.

The chain uses TRBV7-2 and TRBJ1-1; a possible D gene is TRBD1 (6 bases). This CDR3 spans 14 amino acids. V dropped 4 bases and J dropped 6 bases, with 15 bases sitting between them. Germline loops: CDR1 SGHTA, CDR2 FQGNSA. The CDR3 DNA is TGTGCCAGCAGCTCAGGGGCTTATACCGCTGAAGCTTTCTTT. The encoded protein is CASSSGAYTAEAFF.

The V call is TRBV7-8, the J call TRBJ2-2, with 7 bases that match TRBD1. With V trimmed by 4 bases and J by 2 bases, 7 bases remained unmatched. CDR1 is SGHVS, CDR2 FQNEAQ, per germline. There are 16 residues in the CDR3. The CDR3 sequence is CASSSGQLLNTGELFF. For the CDR3, the DNA is TGTGCCAGCAGCTCGGGACAGCTACTTAACACCGGGGAGCTGTTTTTT.

This chain uses TRBV15 with TRBJ2-7, with 7 bases lining up with TRBD1. The CDR3 contains 14 residues. J lost 1 base, V lost 3 bases, and 3 bases had no gene match. The V gene's germline CDR1 is LNHNV and CDR2 YYDKDF (reference sequence). In DNA form, the CDR3 reads TGTGCCACCAGCAGTGAGACAGGGTCCTACGAGCAGTACTTC. The encoded protein is CATSSETGSYEQYF.

This chain links TRBV7-9 with TRBJ2-7; TRBD2 matches 10 bases. The CDR3 runs to 14 residues. V gave up 3 bases and J gave up 2 bases; unmatched junction bases: 1. Germline V gene data show CDR1 as SEHNR and CDR2 as FQNEAQ (reference sequence). The CDR3 here is CASSLTSGPYEQYF. Here the CDR3 DNA reads TGTGCCAGCAGCTTGACTAGCGGGCCCTACGAGCAGTACTTC.

The CDR3 nucleotides read TGTGCCAGCAGCCCCTCAGCCAAGAATGGAAACACCATATATTTT. The encoded protein is CASSPSAKNGNTIYF. This chain links TRBV7-9 with TRBJ1-3; D is unclear. Germline CDR1 reads SEHNR; CDR2 reads FQNEAQ (reference sequence). Trimming took off 5 bases at V and 3 bases at J, with 14 bases between the two ends. The CDR3 spans 15 residues.

The V call is TRBV28, the J call TRBJ1-3; 9 positions agree with TRBD1. The CDR3 is 17 residues long. The trim removed 5 bases at V and 1 base at J, leaving 9 bases unmatched. Germline V lookup: CDR1 MDHEN, CDR2 SYDVKM. The DNA for the CDR3 is TGTGCCAGCAGTACAGGGGGCGCCTATTTTTCTGGAAACACCATATATTTT. Residues: CASSTGGAYFSGNTIYF.

The chain employs TRBV4-1 and TRBJ2-5; 12 nucleotides line up with TRBD2. Losses at the gene ends were 1 base for V and 2 bases for J; bases not matched to a gene: 8. There are 18 residues in the CDR3. CDR1 and CDR2 from the germline V gene are MGHRA and YSYEKL. The CDR3 nucleotides are TGCGCCAGCAGCCAAGCCGACAGAGGACTAGCGGGGCAAGAGACCCAGTACTTC. This sequence encodes CASSQADRGLAGQETQYF.

The chain joins TRBV7-9 to TRBJ2-3, with D perhaps matching TRBD1 or TRBD2 (6 bases each). Between the trimmed V and J ends, which lost 2 bases and 3 bases, there was a span of 12 bases. The germline gives CDR1 SEHNR, CDR2 FQNEAQ (reference sequence). The CDR3 covers 15 residues. The DNA for the CDR3 is TGTGCCAGCAGCTTACGAGGGGGGAGAACAGATACGCAGTATTTT. Translation: CASSLRGGRTDTQYF.

CDR3 DNA: TGCGCCAGCAGCCCTTCTCAGGGGTCGGATTTGTACACTGAAGCTTTCTTT. This sequence encodes CASSPSQGSDLYTEAFF. The chain is built from TRBV4-1 and TRBJ1-1, with a possible D match to TRBD1 (6 bases). With 4 bases removed from V and 3 bases from J, the gap between germline ends came to 21 bases. Germline loops: CDR1 MGHRA, CDR2 YSYEKL. CDR3 length: 17 amino acids.

The CDR3 DNA sequence: TGTGCCATCAACGAGGGGGACACAGATACGCAGTATTTT. Amino acid sequence: CAINEGDTDTQYF. The rearrangement links TRBV10-3 to TRBJ2-3; perhaps TRBD1 as D (6 bases). V lost 7 bases and J 2 bases, leaving 10 bases between the germline ends. Germline V gives CDR1 ENHRY, CDR2 SYGVKD. The CDR3 loop spans 13 amino acids.

The chain has TRBV18 and TRBJ1-1; TRBD1 agrees at 9 bases. The J segment lost 1 base and the V segment lost 4 bases, leaving 13 bases of the junction unmatched. Looked up from germline, CDR1 is KGHSH and CDR2 is LQKENI. This CDR3 spans 18 amino acids. CDR3 sequence: CASSRTGQGGSGNTEAFF. The CDR3 coding sequence is TGTGCCAGCTCACGAACGGGACAGGGCGGGTCAGGGAACACTGAAGCTTTCTTT. Full variable domain (remainder filled in from reference TRBV18 and TRBJ1-1): NAGVMQNPRHLVRRRGQEARLRCSPMKGHSHVYWYRQLPEEGLKFMVYLQKENIIDESGMPKERFSAEFPKEGPSILRIQQVVRGDSAAYFCASSRTGQGGSGNTEAFFGQGTRLTVV.

Concerning this clone itself: Additional DNA sequences in this sample encode the identical CDR3. The genes are TRBV19 and TRBJ1-2; 8 bases fit TRBD1. The germline V gene encodes CDR1 LNHDA and CDR2 SQIVND (reference sequence). The length of the CDR3 is 14 residues. J gave up 5 bases and V 5 bases, and 7 bases lay outside the gene matches. CDR3 residues: CASSPGQGRYGYTF. CDR3 sequence (DNA): TGTGCCAGTAGTCCAGGACAGGGAAGGTATGGCTACACCTTC. Drawing the rest from reference TRBV19 and TRBJ1-2, the complete variable domain is DGGITQSPKYLFRKEGQNVTLSCEQNLNHDAMYWYRQDPGQGLRLIYYSQIVNDFQKGDIAEGYSVSREKKESFPLTVTSAQKNPTAFYLCASSPGQGRYGYTFGSGTRLTVV.

About this clone itself: The sample holds other DNA sequences that translate to the same CDR3. This chain connects TRBV2 to TRBJ2-7, with 7 bases aligning to TRBD2. Germline V lookup: CDR1 SNHLY, CDR2 FYNNEI. The CDR3 runs 15 residues. The V segment lost 4 bases and the J segment 2 bases; nucleotides outside the gene matches: 8. The CDR3 DNA is TGTGCCAGCAGTGTAGGGAGGGGAATCGCCTACGAGCAGTACTTC. Protein sequence: CASSVGRGIAYEQYF.

The V and J genes are TRBV9 and TRBJ1-1; 7 bases line up with TRBD1. Germline V CDR1 and CDR2: SGDLS, YYNGEE. This CDR3 region has 14 residues. Trimming removed 6 bases from V and 5 bases from J; junction bases left unmatched: 10. CDR3 residues: CASTRTGLGTEAFF. The CDR3 nucleotides are TGTGCCAGCACTCGGACAGGCCTGGGGACTGAAGCTTTCTTT.

This clone was recorded once. This chain connects TRBV27 to TRBJ2-1, with 8 nucleotides matching TRBD2. CDR3 length: 14 amino acids. V trimming: 5 bases; J trimming: 2 bases; junction bases outside the gene matches: 2. CDR1 is MNHEY, CDR2 SMNVEV, per germline (reference sequence). Here the CDR3 reads CASSPGLAYNEQFF. CDR3 in DNA: TGTGCCAGCAGTCCGGGACTAGCCTACAATGAGCAGTTCTTC.

In the case of this clone: Other DNA sequences in the same sample also yield this CDR3. The V and J genes are TRBV4-2 and TRBJ1-4, with a possible D match to TRBD1 (5 bases). The V and J ends lost 1 base and 0 bases respectively, with 9 bases between them. Germline values: CDR1 LGHNA, CDR2 YNFKEQ. This CDR3 has 16 amino acids. The chain's CDR3 is CASSQGQGATNEKLFF. As DNA, the CDR3 is TGTGCCAGCAGCCAAGGTCAGGGTGCAACTAATGAAAAACTGTTTTTT.

As regards this clone: The identical CDR3 is also encoded by other nucleotide sequences in the sample. The chain uses TRBV9 and TRBJ2-5; perhaps TRBD2 as D (6 bases). This CDR3 has 14 amino acids. Trimming cost V 0 bases and J 4 bases, with 10 bases left between them. CDR1 is SGDLS, CDR2 YYNGEE, per germline. CDR3 sequence reads: CASSVAQGGETQYF. The CDR3 nucleotides read TGTGCCAGCAGCGTAGCCCAGGGAGGAGAGACCCAGTACTTC.

The chain combines TRBV19 with TRBJ2-3; D gene uncertain. This CDR3 is built from 13 residues. Germline lookup yields CDR1 LNHDA and CDR2 SQIVND (reference sequence). Trimming shortened V by 1 base and J by 6 bases, and 8 bases separated the two germline ends. The CDR3, as DNA: TGTGCCAGTAGTATAGCTGGCGGCGATACGCAGTATTTT. This sequence encodes CASSIAGGDTQYF.

V gene TRBV2 combines with J gene TRBJ2-1; D may correspond to TRBD1 or TRBD2 (5 bases each). The length of the CDR3 is 13 residues. CDR1 is SNHLY, CDR2 FYNNEI, per germline. V lost 8 bases to trimming and J lost 3 bases, with 11 bases between them. DNA for the CDR3: TGTGCCAGCCTGGGACCCGACTACAATGAGCAGTTCTTC. Its protein is CASLGPDYNEQFF.